Sequencing of this T cell receptor beta chain was carried out in a study of blood T cell repertoires in COVID-19. Participants were aged roughly 18 to 100 years from roughly 26 US areas. V dropped 6 bases and J dropped 7 bases, with 6 bases sitting between them. From germline, CDR1 is MNHEY and CDR2 SVGAGI. The CDR3 runs 10 residues. Repertoires were generated with immunoSEQ multiplex PCR, while TCRdb's copy carries only in-frame clones and drops some. The profile shows over 350,000 clones, approximately 87% of them singletons. This chain joins TRBV6-5 and TRBJ1-1; no definite D call. The sequence was obtained from a woman in her forties or fifties who had recovered from COVID-19. The source material was PBMCs or T cells enriched from blood (not recorded which). The CDR3 DNA reads as TGTGCCAGCAGAACTATTGAAGCTTTCTTT. It yields the protein CASRTIEAFF.